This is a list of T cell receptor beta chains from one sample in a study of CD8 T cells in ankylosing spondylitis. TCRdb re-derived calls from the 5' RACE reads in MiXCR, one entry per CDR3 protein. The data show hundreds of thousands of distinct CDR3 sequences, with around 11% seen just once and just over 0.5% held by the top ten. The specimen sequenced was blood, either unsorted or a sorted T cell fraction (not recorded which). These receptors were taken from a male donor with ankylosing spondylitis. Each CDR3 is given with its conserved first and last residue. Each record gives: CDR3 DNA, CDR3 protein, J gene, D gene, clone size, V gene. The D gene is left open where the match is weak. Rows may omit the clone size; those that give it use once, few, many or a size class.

TGTGCCAGCAGCTCGGGATCGGGCCATCAGCCCCAGCATTTT CASSSGSGHQPQHF TRBJ1-5 . few TRBV7-2
TGTGCCAGCAGTTCCCAGGGATCTTCTAATGAAAAACTGTTTTTT CASSSQGSSNEKLFF TRBJ1-4 . . TRBV12-3/TRBV12-4
TGTGCCAGCAGCTTTCGACTAGCGGGAGTTCCAGATACGCAGTATTTT CASSFRLAGVPDTQYF TRBJ2-3 TRBD2 many TRBV7-2
TGTGCCAGCAGCTCGAGTACAACGGATCAGCCCCAGCATTTT CASSSSTTDQPQHF TRBJ1-5 . . TRBV7-9
TGTGCCAGCAGCGTAGATGGTGGCGAAAAACTGTTTTTT CASSVDGGEKLFF TRBJ1-4 . many TRBV9
TGCGCCAGCAGCCAACCCGGGACTAGCGGGTACAATGAGCAGTTCTTC CASSQPGTSGYNEQFF TRBJ2-1 TRBD2 few TRBV4-3
TGCAGTGCTAGTTCTGGTTTTTTGGGCGACCAGTACTTC CSASSGFLGDQYF TRBJ2-5 . few TRBV20-1
TGTGCCAGCAGCTTAGGATACGGGGGAACAGATACGCAGTATTTT CASSLGYGGTDTQYF TRBJ2-3 . few TRBV7-9
TGTGCCAGCAGCATCGGGACTAGCGGGAGCAAGTTCTTC CASSIGTSGSKFF TRBJ2-1 TRBD2 . TRBV7-9
TGTGCCAGCAGCCAGGCCCGACAGATTTATAGCAATCAGCCCCAGCATTTT CASSQARQIYSNQPQHF TRBJ1-5 . . TRBV6-1
TGTGCCAGCAGCTTTAACGGGGGGCCGGAGACCCAGTACTTC CASSFNGGPETQYF TRBJ2-5 . . TRBV7-2
TGTGCCAGCAGTCTCCGGGATAGCCAGCCCCAGCATTTT CASSLRDSQPQHF TRBJ1-5 . many TRBV6-1
TGTGCCAGCAGCTTAGTCCTGGGGACAAGATATGGCTACACCTTC CASSLVLGTRYGYTF TRBJ1-2 . many TRBV7-2
TGTGCCAGCAGTTACTCGATGGCAGAAGCTTTCTTT CASSYSMAEAFF TRBJ1-1 . many TRBV6-6
TGCAGTGCTAGAGATCCGTCAGGCGGGAACACTGAAGCTTTCTTT CSARDPSGGNTEAFF TRBJ1-1 . few TRBV20-1
TGCAGCGTTGAAAAACAGGGAGAGACCCAGTACTTC CSVEKQGETQYF TRBJ2-5 . many TRBV29-1
TGTGCCAGCAGTTTATCCGGGGGCGGCGGGGAGCTGTTTTTT CASSLSGGGGELFF TRBJ2-2 . few TRBV28